Listed below are T cell receptor beta chains from one sample, sequenced in a study of cytomegalovirus exposure and HLA in healthy donors. The protocol was immunoSEQ multiplex PCR, while the TCRdb copy is restricted to in-frame clones and leaves out a portion. The sample yields around 210,000 clones, around 73% seen once. Sequencing was performed on PBMCs. These receptors were taken from a woman aged 25 to 39 in good health and CMV-seronegative. The CDR3 runs from the conserved cysteine through the conserved F or W. D genes are given only for firm matches. Only part of the rows carry a size: once, few, many, or a class if the clone is expanded.

cdr3_nt: TGTGCCAGCCAAATTGAGGAACGTCAGCCCCAGCATTTT; cdr3_aa: CASQIEERQPQHF; d_call: -; j_call: TRBJ1-5; clone_size: once; v_call: TRBV6-5
cdr3_nt: TGTGCCAGCTCGCCGGGTTTGAACACTGAAGCTTTCTTT; cdr3_aa: CASSPGLNTEAFF; d_call: -; j_call: TRBJ1-1; clone_size: few; v_call: TRBV18
cdr3_nt: TGTGCCAGCAGCCACAGTCCGGGACAGCGCAATGAAAAACTGTTTTTT; cdr3_aa: CASSHSPGQRNEKLFF; d_call: TRBD1; j_call: TRBJ1-4; clone_size: -; v_call: TRBV6-6
cdr3_nt: TGTGCCAGCAGTTCCCACGGGGGGGCCTTAAAACTTCGGTCGCGGTACTTC; cdr3_aa: CASSSHGGALKLRSRYF; d_call: TRBD2; j_call: TRBJ2-7; clone_size: -; v_call: TRBV28
cdr3_nt: TGTGCCAGCAGCCCCCCGCAGGCCGAAGCTTTCTTT; cdr3_aa: CASSPPQAEAFF; d_call: -; j_call: TRBJ1-1; clone_size: -; v_call: TRBV7-9
cdr3_nt: TGTGCCAGCAGCTTGGAGTCGGGGTTTGAGCAGTTCTTC; cdr3_aa: CASSLESGFEQFF; d_call: -; j_call: TRBJ2-1; clone_size: -; v_call: TRBV5-4
cdr3_nt: TGTGCCAGCAGTTTATACTCGGGGGAGACCCAGTACTTC; cdr3_aa: CASSLYSGETQYF; d_call: -; j_call: TRBJ2-5; clone_size: once; v_call: TRBV27
cdr3_nt: TGTGCCAGCAGTTTAGTAGGAGAGACAGGGGGCATCTATGGCTACACCTTC; cdr3_aa: CASSLVGETGGIYGYTF; d_call: TRBD1; j_call: TRBJ1-2; clone_size: -; v_call: TRBV28
cdr3_nt: TGTGCCAGCAGTGAAGGACAGGACTCCTACGAGCAGTACTTC; cdr3_aa: CASSEGQDSYEQYF; d_call: -; j_call: TRBJ2-7; clone_size: few; v_call: TRBV6-1
cdr3_nt: TGTGCCAGCAGCCTGTTGCGAACCGGGGAGCTGTTTTTT; cdr3_aa: CASSLLRTGELFF; d_call: -; j_call: TRBJ2-2; clone_size: -; v_call: TRBV9
cdr3_nt: TGTGCCAGCAGCTTGGGAACTAGCGGGGGACAAGATACGCAGTATTTT; cdr3_aa: CASSLGTSGGQDTQYF; d_call: TRBD2; j_call: TRBJ2-3; clone_size: -; v_call: TRBV11-3
cdr3_nt: TGTGCCAGCAGCGGGACAGGGATGTTCCAGCCCCAGCATTTT; cdr3_aa: CASSGTGMFQPQHF; d_call: TRBD1; j_call: TRBJ1-5; clone_size: -; v_call: TRBV6-1
cdr3_nt: TGCGCCAGCAGCTTGAGGGTCGACAGCTATGGCTACACCTTC; cdr3_aa: CASSLRVDSYGYTF; d_call: -; j_call: TRBJ1-2; clone_size: -; v_call: TRBV5-1
cdr3_nt: TGCGCCAGCAGCTACCCTAAAGACAGTAGCTCCTACGAGCAGTACTTC; cdr3_aa: CASSYPKDSSSYEQYF; d_call: -; j_call: TRBJ2-7; clone_size: -; v_call: TRBV5-1
cdr3_nt: TGTGCCAGCAGCTTATCAGGGGAAGAGACCCAGTACTTC; cdr3_aa: CASSLSGEETQYF; d_call: -; j_call: TRBJ2-5; clone_size: -; v_call: TRBV7-9
cdr3_nt: TGCGCCAGCAGCCTCACTTCAGGGGTTCAGGGCTATGGCTACACCTTC; cdr3_aa: CASSLTSGVQGYGYTF; d_call: -; j_call: TRBJ1-2; clone_size: few; v_call: TRBV4-1
cdr3_nt: TGCGCCAGCAGCTCGGGACAGGGTGCCTATAATTCACCCCTCCACTTT; cdr3_aa: CASSSGQGAYNSPLHF; d_call: TRBD1; j_call: TRBJ1-6; clone_size: few; v_call: TRBV5-1
cdr3_nt: TGTGCCACCAGCAGAGAGGACTTTCTCTACGAGCAGTACTTC; cdr3_aa: CATSREDFLYEQYF; d_call: -; j_call: TRBJ2-7; clone_size: -; v_call: TRBV15
cdr3_nt: TGCGCCAGCAGACTACAGGGATTAGAGGGAACTGAAGCTTTCTTT; cdr3_aa: CASRLQGLEGTEAFF; d_call: -; j_call: TRBJ1-1; clone_size: -; v_call: TRBV5-1
cdr3_nt: TGTGCCATCACCCCGGGACACCCCTCATATAATTCACCCCTCCACTTT; cdr3_aa: CAITPGHPSYNSPLHF; d_call: -; j_call: TRBJ1-6; clone_size: -; v_call: TRBV10-3
cdr3_nt: TGTGCCAGCAGCCCGGGATACACAGGGGATGGCTACACCTTC; cdr3_aa: CASSPGYTGDGYTF; d_call: TRBD1; j_call: TRBJ1-2; clone_size: -; v_call: TRBV7-9
cdr3_nt: TGTGCCAGCAGTTTACCGCAGGAGACCCAGTACTTC; cdr3_aa: CASSLPQETQYF; d_call: -; j_call: TRBJ2-5; clone_size: -; v_call: TRBV27
cdr3_nt: TGTGCCAGCAGTCTTACTGGGGGCGAGTTCCAGCCCCAGCATTTT; cdr3_aa: CASSLTGGEFQPQHF; d_call: -; j_call: TRBJ1-5; clone_size: -; v_call: TRBV7-9
cdr3_nt: TGTGCCAGTAGTACACGACTAGCGGGAGAGACCCAGTACTTC; cdr3_aa: CASSTRLAGETQYF; d_call: TRBD2; j_call: TRBJ2-5; clone_size: -; v_call: TRBV19
cdr3_nt: TGTGCCAGCAACCCCAGGACTAGCACAGATACGCAGTATTTT; cdr3_aa: CASNPRTSTDTQYF; d_call: -; j_call: TRBJ2-3; clone_size: -; v_call: TRBV2
cdr3_nt: TGTGCCAGCAGCTTTGATTATGGGGGCATTGCCCGATGGGAGACCCAGTACTTC; cdr3_aa: CASSFDYGGIARWETQYF; d_call: -; j_call: TRBJ2-5; clone_size: -; v_call: TRBV11-2
cdr3_nt: TGTGCCAGCAGCGTAGCAAGGGGGCAGTGGGAGACCCAGTACTTC; cdr3_aa: CASSVARGQWETQYF; d_call: TRBD1; j_call: TRBJ2-5; clone_size: -; v_call: TRBV9
cdr3_nt: TGTGCCATCAGTGAGTCGCCAGGCTACGAGCAGTACTTC; cdr3_aa: CAISESPGYEQYF; d_call: -; j_call: TRBJ2-7; clone_size: once; v_call: TRBV10-3
cdr3_nt: TGTGCCAGCAGCCAAGATGGGGCTAGCGGCGTTACCTACGAGCAGTACTTC; cdr3_aa: CASSQDGASGVTYEQYF; d_call: TRBD2; j_call: TRBJ2-7; clone_size: -; v_call: TRBV4-2
cdr3_nt: TGCGCCAGCAGCCAAGATCCCCAGGGTGGGCAGCCCCAGCATTTT; cdr3_aa: CASSQDPQGGQPQHF; d_call: -; j_call: TRBJ1-5; clone_size: few; v_call: TRBV4-1
cdr3_nt: TGTGCCACCGCAGGATGGGGTGGTAACGAGGGCGAGCAGTACTTC; cdr3_aa: CATAGWGGNEGEQYF; d_call: -; j_call: TRBJ2-7; clone_size: once; v_call: TRBV10-3
cdr3_nt: TGTGCCAGCAGTCCAGGGGGAGATGGGAACACCATATATTTT; cdr3_aa: CASSPGGDGNTIYF; d_call: TRBD1; j_call: TRBJ1-3; clone_size: few; v_call: TRBV28
cdr3_nt: TGTGCCAGCAGCCCGAGGGGAGCGGGCCCCTACGAGCAGTACTTC; cdr3_aa: CASSPRGAGPYEQYF; d_call: -; j_call: TRBJ2-7; clone_size: -; v_call: TRBV7-8
cdr3_nt: TGTGCCTGGAGTGTAGGTCTTTACGGAGGGGCAAGTACCAATCAGCCCCAGCATTTT; cdr3_aa: CAWSVGLYGGASTNQPQHF; d_call: -; j_call: TRBJ1-5; clone_size: -; v_call: TRBV30
cdr3_nt: TGTGCCAGCAGCCCGAGCCCCGGGACAGGGGTCTACGAGCAGTACTTC; cdr3_aa: CASSPSPGTGVYEQYF; d_call: TRBD1; j_call: TRBJ2-7; clone_size: -; v_call: TRBV9
cdr3_nt: TGTGCCAGCTCACCAAGAGTTAGCGGGAGTGCAGATACGCAGTATTTT; cdr3_aa: CASSPRVSGSADTQYF; d_call: TRBD2; j_call: TRBJ2-3; clone_size: -; v_call: TRBV18
cdr3_nt: TGTGCCAGCAGTGAAGGGCAGGGCCGTGAAGCTTTCTTT; cdr3_aa: CASSEGQGREAFF; d_call: -; j_call: TRBJ1-1; clone_size: -; v_call: TRBV6-1
cdr3_nt: TGTGCCAGCAGCCATCCACAGGGTACGCAGTATTTT; cdr3_aa: CASSHPQGTQYF; d_call: -; j_call: TRBJ2-3; clone_size: -; v_call: TRBV27
cdr3_nt: TGTGCCAGCAGCTGGGAACCGGGACTAGCGGGAGAGACCCAGTACTTC; cdr3_aa: CASSWEPGLAGETQYF; d_call: TRBD2; j_call: TRBJ2-5; clone_size: -; v_call: TRBV5-6
cdr3_nt: TGTGCCAGTAGTATGGGGGGGGGCTACAATGAGCAGTTCTTC; cdr3_aa: CASSMGGGYNEQFF; d_call: TRBD2; j_call: TRBJ2-1; clone_size: -; v_call: TRBV19
cdr3_nt: TGTGCCAGCAGCGTCACGACAGGGAGATCCTACGAGCAGTATTTC; cdr3_aa: CASSVTTGRSYEQYF; d_call: TRBD1; j_call: TRBJ2-7; clone_size: once; v_call: TRBV7-2
cdr3_nt: TGTGCCAGCAGCGGCAGTAACACTGAAGCTTTCTTT; cdr3_aa: CASSGSNTEAFF; d_call: -; j_call: TRBJ1-1; clone_size: -; v_call: TRBV9
cdr3_nt: TGTGCCAGCTCACCATCGACAGTGAACACTGAAGCTTTCTTT; cdr3_aa: CASSPSTVNTEAFF; d_call: -; j_call: TRBJ1-1; clone_size: -; v_call: TRBV18
cdr3_nt: TGTGCCAGCAGCCCGGGACTAGGAAACTACAATGAGCAGTTCTTC; cdr3_aa: CASSPGLGNYNEQFF; d_call: TRBD2; j_call: TRBJ2-1; clone_size: -; v_call: TRBV2
cdr3_nt: TGTGCCAGCAGTGTTGTCAGGCTTGCTGGAAACACCATATATTTT; cdr3_aa: CASSVVRLAGNTIYF; d_call: -; j_call: TRBJ1-3; clone_size: -; v_call: TRBV2
cdr3_nt: TGTGCCAGCAGTTTTTACCGAATTAGCGGGTACACAGATACGCAGTATTTT; cdr3_aa: CASSFYRISGYTDTQYF; d_call: TRBD2; j_call: TRBJ2-3; clone_size: -; v_call: TRBV28